The present entry profiles one T cell receptor (beta chain) with its context. The target of this receptor is not known. Qualities for individual bases were not recorded, and no much larger clone is one base off. The sample's time point label is to be understood as: baseline before first vaccination. Samples from vaccinated people were obtained from the UK trials COV001 and COV002, which included a single-blind randomized controlled phase 2/3 trial of AZD1222 (ChAdOx1 nCoV-19) in healthy adults. For TCRbeta chain sequencing, PBMC samples from trial participants were taken at day 0 and at day 28 after the second dose. V lost 1 base and J lost 1 base; the stretch between them is 11 bases long. The CDR3 runs 16 residues from the cysteine to the phenylalanine. The entry retains the CDR3 DNA only, 48 bases that are in frame from base 1. The germline V gene (reference sequence) specifies LNHNV as CDR1 and YYDKDF as CDR2.

The entry originates in a study of T cell responses to AZD1222 COVID-19 vaccine (dated by TCRdb to the early 2020s). Looking at the study overall: Because spike-specific TCR depth and breadth did not differ between the two schedules, AZD1222 recipients who got a second dose at roughly 4 weeks were pooled with those who got a second dose at roughly 12 weeks. Trial participants were enrolled into age subgroups of 18-55, 56-69 and 70-plus years, which contained approximately 150, 30 and 60 TCR-sequenced participants, respectively. A total of roughly 240 trial participants underwent TCR sequencing, of whom nearly 210 received two doses of AZD1222 and about 25 received two doses of the MenACWY control vaccine.

Beyond this particular receptor, the publication reports: A significant rise in spike-specific TCR breadth and depth was observed after two AZD1222 doses relative to day 0 and relative to MenACWY recipients. The 56-69-year group was small, and its depth increase did not reach significance, likely because of low power. The vaccine-associated CD4 TCRs covered the entire spike protein, and the dominant responses fell in regions 160-218 and 743-854. Only five to seven AZD1222 recipients were SARS-CoV-2 seropositive at baseline, limiting conclusions about previously exposed vaccinees. Because no day 14 peak-response samples were available, repertoires were characterized only after the peak T cell response. Nearly half of unique spike-specific TCRs reportedly recognized epitopes outside regions mutated in the B.1.351 and B.1.1.7 variants. Most participants were white British and females outnumbered males, and the authors suggested that clonal diversity may have been underestimated.

The CDR3 regions of human TCRbeta chains were subjected to immunosequencing. Regarding the original processing steps: Repertoire TCRs were checked for matches against a reference library of SARS-CoV-2-specific TCRs that had been generated using the MIRA antigen-specificity platform. Breadth was defined as the fraction of unique TCRs that were SARS-CoV-2-associated. Depth was defined as the fraction of total T cells that were SARS-CoV-2-associated. Using the MIRA data, every spike-specific TCR was mapped to the spike region that the TCR reacted to and assigned to either a CD4 or a CD8 class. Log10-transformed breadth and depth values were compared by one-way ANOVA with Sidak's multiple comparisons tests. TCRdb provides this immuneACCESS table in a form limited to in-frame rearrangements. Some clones are lacking; in checked studies, under half of them reflect an unresolved V gene, and why the rest are absent is not known. V and J calls and clone size come straight from that table; D and trimming were deduced from the DNA. The sample data list under 150,000 clones, and 90% of these were observed just once. Clones ranked in the top ten supply roughly 7% of the sample.

The source material was peripheral blood, sampled on day 0 of AZD1222 vaccination. The TCR sequence derives from an adult in good health. The chain was built from TRBV15 and TRBJ1-5; the D gene is not confidently resolved. The nucleotides are TGTGCCACCAGCAGAGCTGCAGGTCTGAGCAATCAGCCCCAGCATTTT. It translates as CATSRAAGLSNQPQHF.